This section outlines one TCR beta chain sequence together with its context. CDR3 length equals 14 residues. CDR1 and CDR2 from the germline V gene are SEHNR and FQNEAQ (reference sequence). V shed 8 bases and J shed 1 base, with 12 bases lying between them. These data come from a study of T-cell reconstitution after alpha-beta-depleted transplantation in children. Researchers prepared the TCRbeta library using unique molecular identifiers, the study reports. TCRdb independently ran MiXCR on the PCR reads; one entry per CDR3 protein. The data hold about 420,000 distinct CDR3 sequences, with about a tenth observed a single time.

The chain links TRBV7-9 to TRBJ1-3; unclear D gene. Sequencing used PBMCs from the stem cell graft donor, obtained from the stem cell graft. This TCR was recovered from a human donor who donated a stem cell graft to a child with acute myeloid leukemia. CDR3 DNA: TGTGCCAGCCGGGAGACGGGGTCTGGAAACACCATATATTTT. It encodes CASRETGSGNTIYF.